Listed below are T cell receptor beta chains from one sample, sequenced in a study of cytomegalovirus exposure and HLA in healthy donors. Profiling relied on immunoSEQ multiplex PCR, and the TCRdb table lists in-frame clones only, not all of them. The sample lists approximately 150,000 clones; approximately 77% were seen once. Sequenced input: PBMCs. The receptors come from a male donor in good health and CMV-seropositive. Both conserved end residues are part of each CDR3. Each record gives: V gene, clone size, D gene, CDR3 protein. A D gene is named only where the DNA matches it firmly. Size is stated for part of the rows, as once, few or many counts, or as a class when the clone is expanded.

V: TRBV12-5; size: -; D: TRBD1; CDR3: CASGLDGTGKNTEAFF
V: TRBV5-1; size: -; D: -; CDR3: CASSLVAGENSPLHF
V: TRBV30; size: -; D: -; CDR3: CAQIGGLRGYTF
V: TRBV18; size: -; D: -; CDR3: CASSPFTRNWHEQYF
V: TRBV2; size: few; D: TRBD1; CDR3: CASSPGTGGLAFF
V: TRBV27; size: once; D: TRBD2; CDR3: CASSLSGSGGGSLRRQKEQYF
V: TRBV27; size: -; D: TRBD2; CDR3: CASSLRVPGGGGLETQYF
V: TRBV27; size: -; D: TRBD1; CDR3: CASTWTGPPDEQYF
V: TRBV6-1; size: many; D: -; CDR3: CASSEASSQHFSYEQYF
V: TRBV7-7; size: -; D: TRBD1; CDR3: CASSVRDRGPTGELFF
V: TRBV6-6; size: -; D: -; CDR3: CASSPEPPTAYNEQFF
V: TRBV5-1; size: -; D: TRBD1; CDR3: CASSNRLGGTNEKLFF
V: TRBV6-4; size: -; D: -; CDR3: CASSDSVISPLHF
V: TRBV5-6; size: -; D: -; CDR3: CASSLLGVYTEAFF
V: TRBV2; size: few; D: -; CDR3: CASSQRVREKLFF
V: TRBV5-1; size: -; D: TRBD2; CDR3: CASSLALAEETQYF
V: TRBV5-1; size: -; D: TRBD2; CDR3: CASSLWTSGGSYNEQFF
V: TRBV6-1; size: -; D: TRBD1; CDR3: CASSQGQLNQPQHF
V: TRBV6-6; size: -; D: TRBD2; CDR3: CASSRGLAADTQYF
V: TRBV27; size: -; D: -; CDR3: CASSLSAGALAKNIQYF
V: TRBV12-5; size: -; D: -; CDR3: CASGLVLGRGVVTEAFF
V: TRBV4-2; size: once; D: -; CDR3: CASSQGALNTEAFF
V: TRBV9; size: -; D: TRBD1; CDR3: CASSPGTGDYEQYF
V: TRBV12-2; size: -; D: -; CDR3: CASRPGGTGENQPQHF
V: TRBV7-6; size: -; D: TRBD1; CDR3: CASSVTGTEYNEQFF
V: TRBV7-8; size: -; D: TRBD1; CDR3: CASSLEARGWISYEQYF
V: TRBV7-2; size: -; D: TRBD2; CDR3: CASSRGLAGGPSSYNEQFF
V: TRBV13; size: -; D: TRBD1; CDR3: CASSSLRDRGYEQYF
V: TRBV5-1; size: -; D: -; CDR3: CASSNRDGGEKLFF
V: TRBV30; size: -; D: -; CDR3: CALTDWVENSPLHF
V: TRBV21-1; size: -; D: -; CDR3: CASSDGQNMNTEAFF
V: TRBV13; size: -; D: -; CDR3: CASSSRTTPVQYF
V: TRBV2; size: -; D: TRBD2; CDR3: CASSPRTSGGAGELFF
V: TRBV30; size: -; D: TRBD1; CDR3: CAFTGSGGNEQFF
V: TRBV5-1; size: once; D: TRBD2; CDR3: CASSLSRGGSYNEQFF
V: TRBV7-2; size: -; D: TRBD2; CDR3: CASSPRVTSGNYNEQFF
V: TRBV5-1; size: -; D: -; CDR3: CASSLGGATNEKLFF
V: TRBV9; size: -; D: TRBD1; CDR3: CASNVTGDNTEAFF
V: TRBV2; size: -; D: -; CDR3: CASRFLNTGELFF
V: TRBV19; size: few; D: -; CDR3: CASSSDGEYGYTF
V: TRBV29-1; size: -; D: -; CDR3: CSVEEDTDYNEQFF
V: TRBV9; size: -; D: -; CDR3: CASSSIPRSGELFF
V: TRBV18; size: -; D: -; CDR3: CASSPRVVAAPEQFF
V: TRBV2; size: -; D: TRBD1; CDR3: CASSHGQGAGELFF
V: TRBV10-2; size: -; D: -; CDR3: CASSGDNYGYTF
V: TRBV19; size: -; D: TRBD2; CDR3: CASSPGTSNTGELFF
V: TRBV11-2; size: -; D: -; CDR3: CASSFPKPPTLFF
V: TRBV4-2; size: -; D: -; CDR3: CASSPNDRTHTDTQYF
V: TRBV20-1; size: -; D: -; CDR3: CSAGITDTQYF
V: TRBV5-6; size: once; D: -; CDR3: CASSQEVEQYF
V: TRBV5-1; size: -; D: TRBD1; CDR3: CASSLRRGQGDNYGYTF
V: TRBV2; size: few; D: TRBD1; CDR3: CASSPGQGNEKLFF
V: TRBV2; size: few; D: TRBD2; CDR3: CASSEGLSGVNEQYF
V: TRBV2; size: few; D: -; CDR3: CASSLQGSYNSPLHF
V: TRBV7-2; size: -; D: -; CDR3: CASSWEGADTQYF
V: TRBV5-1; size: -; D: -; CDR3: CASSSSGTYEQYF
V: TRBV6-1; size: few; D: -; CDR3: CASSLHEVGGGYTF
V: TRBV7-2; size: -; D: -; CDR3: CASSSAFYQGPDTQYF
V: TRBV6-1; size: -; D: TRBD1; CDR3: CASSEFPGQGAYGYTF